This entry lists 14 T cell receptor beta chains sequenced from one sample in a study of OX40 agonist ivuxolimab in advanced cancers. Sequencing used immunoSEQ multiplex PCR; TCRdb keeps in-frame clones, though not all of them. The sample records some 63,000 clones, 90% to 95% being singletons. This specimen was CD4+ or CD8+ T cells sorted from blood, taken in a trial of the OX40 agonist ivuxolimab. The source is an adult with an advanced solid tumor such as melanoma, head and neck, liver or kidney cancer.

V usage is TRBV5-4 and J usage is TRBJ2-1, with TRBD2 matching over 7 bases. J lost 1 base, V lost 3 bases, and 1 base had no gene match. Per the germline V gene, CDR1 is SGHNT and CDR2 is YYREEE (reference sequence). CDR3 size: 14 residues. CDR3 DNA: TGTGCCAGCAGCTGGGGACTATCCTACAATGAGCAGTTCTTC. Protein product: CASSWGLSYNEQFF. Variable domain in full (rest from reference TRBV5-4 and TRBJ2-1): ETGVTQSPTHLIKTRGQQVTLRCSSQSGHNTVSWYQQALGQGPQFIFQYYREEENGRGNFPPRFSGLQFPNYSSELNVNALELDDSALYLCASSWGLSYNEQFFGPGTRLTVL.

J is TRBJ1-5 and V is TRBV19; the D gene is possibly TRBD1 (6 bases). V lost 5 bases to trimming and J lost 5 bases, with 13 bases between them. Germline CDR1 LNHDA, CDR2 SQIVND (reference sequence). The CDR3 contains 14 residues. The CDR3 protein is CASSYGTLDQPQHF. As DNA, the CDR3 is TGTGCCAGTAGTTATGGGACATTGGATCAGCCCCAGCATTTT. The variable domain in full, completed from reference TRBV19 and TRBJ1-5, reads DGGITQSPKYLFRKEGQNVTLSCEQNLNHDAMYWYRQDPGQGLRLIYYSQIVNDFQKGDIAEGYSVSREKKESFPLTVTSAQKNPTAFYLCASSYGTLDQPQHFGDGTRLSIL.

The chain links TRBV7-9 to TRBJ2-3; 8 bases agree with TRBD2. V lost 4 bases to trimming and J lost 2 bases; unmatched junction nucleotides: 5. Germline V gene sequence: CDR1 SEHNR, CDR2 FQNEAQ (reference sequence). The CDR3 is 15 amino acids. The CDR3 region is CASSSSGRLTDTQYF. The CDR3 coding sequence is TGTGCCAGCAGCTCCAGCGGGAGACTCACAGATACGCAGTATTTT. Using reference TRBV7-9 and TRBJ2-3 for the parts outside the CDR3, the full variable domain is DTGVSQNPRHKITKRGQNVTFRCDPISEHNRLYWYRQTLGQGPEFLTYFQNEAQLEKSRLLSDRFSAERPKGSFSTLEIQRTEQGDSAMYLCASSSSGRLTDTQYFGPGTRLTVL.

This chain connects TRBV27 to TRBJ2-1; 9 bases line up with TRBD2. J gave up 4 bases and V 6 bases, and 16 bases lay outside the gene matches. In germline, CDR1 is MNHEY, CDR2 SMNVEV (reference sequence). The CDR3 covers 18 residues. CDR3 loop: CASRPYSGSEKIYNEQFF. CDR3 coding DNA: TGTGCCAGCAGACCCTATAGCGGGAGCGAAAAGATTTACAATGAGCAGTTCTTC.

The chain combines TRBV13 with TRBJ2-7, with D possibly matching TRBD2 (6 bases). The length of the CDR3 is 13 residues. CDR1 PRHDT and CDR2 FYEKMQ come from the germline V gene (reference sequence). V was pared by 1 base and J by 4 bases, with 8 bases between. This chain's CDR3 is CASSLVAGYEQYF. The CDR3 nucleotides read TGTGCCAGCAGCTTAGTGGCGGGGTACGAGCAGTACTTC.

The gene calls are TRBV9 and TRBJ2-1, with no clear D. V was shortened by 4 bases and J by 7 bases, with 15 bases between the two germline ends. Germline-derived CDR1 and CDR2 are SGDLS and YYNGEE. CDR3 length equals 14 residues. The CDR3 loop is CASSPLRTRNEQFF. In nucleotides, the CDR3 is TGTGCCAGCAGCCCTCTGCGTACACGAAATGAGCAGTTCTTC.

The chain recombines TRBV6-5 with TRBJ2-6; D is possibly TRBD2 (6 bases). Trimming removed 4 bases from V and 3 bases from J, with 7 bases in between. Per the germline V gene, CDR1 is MNHEY and CDR2 is SVGAGI. The CDR3 has 14 residues. CDR3 loop: CASSWGVGANVLTF. CDR3 DNA: TGTGCCAGCAGTTGGGGGGTTGGGGCCAACGTCCTGACTTTC.

The rearrangement uses TRBV12-5 and TRBJ2-7, with D possibly called TRBD1 or TRBD2 (5 bases each). Germline V CDR1 and CDR2: LGHNT, FRNRAP. Between the trimmed V and J ends, which lost 0 bases and 0 bases, there was a span of 30 bases. CDR3 length: 22 residues. The CDR3 DNA reads TGTGCTAGTGGTTTGGTAAGCCAGGGACGTTGTTTGTGCTTAACGCACTCCTACGAGCAGTACTTC. Protein sequence: CASGLVSQGRCLCLTHSYEQYF.

J is TRBJ1-2 and V is TRBV9; TRBD1 might be the D (5 bases). The CDR3 length is 12 residues. V was trimmed by 5 bases and J by 7 bases, leaving 12 bases between them. Germline V gene lookup returns CDR1 SGDLS and CDR2 YYNGEE. CDR3 in DNA: TGTGCCAGCAGTCCGGGCGGGGGTGGCTACACCTTC. It translates to CASSPGGGGYTF.

This clone has a handful of counts. DNA of the CDR3: TGTGCCACAGGGGTATTGTCGGGGGCCAACGTCCTGACTTTC. Protein: CATGVLSGANVLTF. J is TRBJ2-6 and V is TRBV6-5, with D perhaps TRBD1 (6 bases). CDR3 size: 14 residues. V lost 10 bases to trimming and J lost 4 bases, with 14 bases between them. The germline gives CDR1 MNHEY, CDR2 SVGAGI.

This sequence joins TRBV6-5 and TRBJ1-2; TRBD1 matches at 7 bases. CDR3 length: 15 residues. Trimming cost V 6 bases and J 0 bases; bases outside gene matches: 7. Germline CDR1 MNHEY, CDR2 SVGAGI. CDR3 sequence reads: CASRTGNRANYGYTF. CDR3 nucleotide sequence: TGTGCCAGCAGGACAGGGAACCGAGCTAACTATGGCTACACCTTC.

The V and J genes are TRBV15 and TRBJ1-2; perhaps TRBD1 as D (5 bases). Germline CDR1 LNHNV, CDR2 YYDKDF (reference sequence). Trimming took off 0 bases at V and 6 bases at J, with 8 bases between the two ends. CDR3 size: 13 residues. CDR3 in DNA: TGTGCCACCAGCAGAGATGGGGGGGATGGCTACACCTTC. It specifies CATSRDGGDGYTF.

The chain employs TRBV6-1 and TRBJ2-3; TRBD1 might be the D (5 bases). The CDR3 has 18 amino acids. CDR1 MNHNS and CDR2 SASEGT come from the germline V gene. Trimming took off 0 bases at V and 2 bases at J, with 18 bases between the two ends. CDR3 amino acids: CASSEALAVGAFTDTQYF. In DNA form, the CDR3 reads TGTGCCAGCAGTGAAGCCCTTGCTGTAGGGGCTTTCACAGATACGCAGTATTTT.

This sequence joins TRBV6-1 and TRBJ2-2; 9 bases map to TRBD1. V trimming: 4 bases; J trimming: 0 bases; junction bases outside the gene matches: 6. The CDR3 has 17 amino acids. Germline V gives CDR1 MNHNS, CDR2 SASEGT. CDR3 nucleotides: TGTGCCAGCAGTGCCTTATGGACAGGGGCGAACACCGGGGAGCTGTTTTTT. It is translated as CASSALWTGANTGELFF.